This T cell receptor (beta chain) came from a study of CD8+CD57+ T cells in acquired aplastic anemia. About the study: Sorted CD4+ and CD8+ cells yielded roughly 3.1 ug of DNA on average. CD4+ cell libraries from healthy donors averaged approximately 9.8 million reads.

Genomic DNA served as template for TCR beta VDJ and CDR3 profiling. TCRdb reprocessed the reads via MiXCR and lists one record per CDR3 protein. In the table there are 150,000 to 200,000 distinct CDR3 sequences, 63% of which are singletons. Turning to this clonotype: A clone one base away is much larger, so this may be a read error.

The CDR3 runs 15 residues. CDR1 is MNHEY, CDR2 SVGAGI, per germline. This chain connects TRBV6-5 to TRBJ1-4, with D maybe TRBD1 (6 bases). Sequenced input: sorted CD4+, CD8+, or CD8+CD57+ T cells (not recorded which) from PBMCs. The TCR originated in a human donor in good health. The CDR3 sequence is CASSPTGGRNENLFF. The DNA for the CDR3 is TGTGCCAGCAGTCCAACGGGGGGGCGCAATGAAAACCTGTTTTTT.